These T cell receptor beta chains were read from a single sample in a study of OX40 agonist ivuxolimab in advanced cancers. Generated by immunoSEQ multiplex PCR, the TCRdb table keeps only in-frame clones and is missing some. Of 60,000 to 70,000 clones in the sample, roughly 80% are singletons; the top ten hold more than 1%. Sequenced here: CD4+ or CD8+ T cells sorted from blood, sampled in a trial of the OX40 agonist ivuxolimab. Source of these receptors: an adult with an advanced solid tumor such as melanoma, head and neck, liver or kidney cancer. The CDR3 runs from the conserved cysteine through the conserved F or W. A D gene is named only where the DNA matches it firmly. Rows give clone size only sometimes, using once, few, many, or a class for an expanded clone.

-,TRBV27,15,TRBD2,TRBJ2-7,TGTGCCAGCAGTCGAGAGAGCGGGGGGCCCTACGAGCAGTACTTC,CASSRESGGPYEQYF
-,TRBV5-1,14,TRBD2,TRBJ2-2,TGCGCCAGCATCCCGGGACTAAATACCGGGGAGCTGTTTTTT,CASIPGLNTGELFF
-,TRBV6-1,13,-,TRBJ2-7,TGTGCCAGCAGTTCGGCCAGCTCCTACGAGCAGTACTTC,CASSSASSYEQYF
-,TRBV27,12,TRBD1,TRBJ1-2,TGTGCCACTAGGGGCAGGGGGTATGGCTACACCTTC,CATRGRGYGYTF
-,TRBV7-9,14,TRBD1,TRBJ2-7,TGTGCCAGCAGCTTCGGACAGGGGGTCAGTGAGCAGTACTTC,CASSFGQGVSEQYF
-,TRBV5-6,14,TRBD1,TRBJ2-7,TGTGCCAGCAGCTTGGGGACAGGGAACGACGAGCAGTACTTC,CASSLGTGNDEQYF
-,TRBV5-4,16,TRBD1,TRBJ2-2,TGTGCCAGCTCCCGCCCCGGGACAGGGCCCACCGGGGAGCTGTTTTTT,CASSRPGTGPTGELFF
-,TRBV11-2,16,-,TRBJ1-1,TGTGCCAGCACTACCCTTCGGGGCAGGGTCGGCACTGAAGCTTTCTTT,CASTTLRGRVGTEAFF
-,TRBV28,14,-,TRBJ1-5,TGTGCCAGCGTCGGGGCGAGCGCCAATCAGCCCCAGCATTTT,CASVGASANQPQHF
once,TRBV6-5,16,TRBD1,TRBJ2-2,TGTGCCAGCAGTTTGACAGGGGACACCCCCACCGGGGAGCTGTTTTTT,CASSLTGDTPTGELFF
-,TRBV5-4,16,TRBD1,TRBJ1-2,TGTGCCAGCAGCTCGGGGGCCGGGACAGATGACTATGGCTACACCTTC,CASSSGAGTDDYGYTF
-,TRBV19,14,-,TRBJ1-5,TGTGCCAGTAGTATCGGACCGTTCAATCAGCCCCAGCATTTT,CASSIGPFNQPQHF
-,TRBV7-9,12,-,TRBJ1-6,TGTGCCAGCAGCTTAGAAAGCTCACCCCTCCACTTT,CASSLESSPLHF
-,TRBV29-1,17,-,TRBJ2-1,TGCAGCGTTGAAGGCTCCTCGACGGGGGAGTCCTACAATGAGCAGTTCTTC,CSVEGSSTGESYNEQFF
-,TRBV5-6,14,-,TRBJ1-2,TGTGCCAGCAGCCCAGACCCGGGACCATATGGCTACACCTTC,CASSPDPGPYGYTF
-,TRBV7-9,11,-,TRBJ1-4,TGTGCCAGCAGCTTAAATGAAAAACTGTTTTTT,CASSLNEKLFF
-,TRBV9,17,TRBD1,TRBJ2-4,TGTGCCAGCAGCGGGGACAGGGGCCAAGTAGCCAAAAACATTCAGTACTTC,CASSGDRGQVAKNIQYF
-,TRBV19,15,-,TRBJ1-5,TGTGCCAGTAGTATGGCGAGGGAGAACAATCAGCCCCAGCATTTT,CASSMARENNQPQHF
-,TRBV18,13,-,TRBJ1-4,TGTGCCAGCTCATCGGGGGAAGGTGAAAAACTGTTTTTT,CASSSGEGEKLFF
-,TRBV25-1,12,-,TRBJ1-1,TGTGCCAGCAGTGAAAATAAGGGAGCAGCTTTCTTT,CASSENKGAAFF
-,TRBV7-2,14,TRBD2,TRBJ2-7,TGTGCCAGCAGAGTTAGCGGGGGGGCCTACGAGCAGTACTTC,CASRVSGGAYEQYF
-,TRBV5-5,19,TRBD1,TRBJ1-3,TGTGCCAGCAGCTCGCCGGGACAGGGCGTTCCAGTGCCTGGAAACACCATATATTTT,CASSSPGQGVPVPGNTIYF
-,TRBV5-4,15,TRBD1,TRBJ2-5,TGTGCCAGCAGCTTGGATACAGGGGCGCGAGAGACCCAGTACTTC,CASSLDTGARETQYF
-,TRBV5-4,14,TRBD1,TRBJ1-2,TGTGCCAGCAGCCCCCGGCAGGGGGAACGTGGCTACACCTTC,CASSPRQGERGYTF
-,TRBV2,15,-,TRBJ1-6,TGTGCCAGCAGGGATCGGGTCCTACAATTTTCACCCCTCCACTTT,CASRDRVLQFSPLHF
-,TRBV14,12,-,TRBJ2-1,TGTGCCAGCAGCCAAGATGTCGGTGAGCAGTTCTTC,CASSQDVGEQFF
few,TRBV7-9,14,-,TRBJ1-5,TGTGCCAGCAGCTTAGGACAGAGCAATCAGCCCCAGCATTTT,CASSLGQSNQPQHF
-,TRBV5-1,16,TRBD2,TRBJ2-3,TGCGCCAGCAGCTTGGGGGCTAGCGGGGGCACAGATACGCAGTATTTT,CASSLGASGGTDTQYF
once,TRBV5-4,13,-,TRBJ2-7,TGTGCCAGCAGCTTACAACACCTGAACGAGCAGTACTTC,CASSLQHLNEQYF
-,TRBV18,18,-,TRBJ2-6,TGTGCCAGCTCACCGGACACCGCCCCTCTCTCTGGGGCCAACGTCCTGACTTTC,CASSPDTAPLSGANVLTF